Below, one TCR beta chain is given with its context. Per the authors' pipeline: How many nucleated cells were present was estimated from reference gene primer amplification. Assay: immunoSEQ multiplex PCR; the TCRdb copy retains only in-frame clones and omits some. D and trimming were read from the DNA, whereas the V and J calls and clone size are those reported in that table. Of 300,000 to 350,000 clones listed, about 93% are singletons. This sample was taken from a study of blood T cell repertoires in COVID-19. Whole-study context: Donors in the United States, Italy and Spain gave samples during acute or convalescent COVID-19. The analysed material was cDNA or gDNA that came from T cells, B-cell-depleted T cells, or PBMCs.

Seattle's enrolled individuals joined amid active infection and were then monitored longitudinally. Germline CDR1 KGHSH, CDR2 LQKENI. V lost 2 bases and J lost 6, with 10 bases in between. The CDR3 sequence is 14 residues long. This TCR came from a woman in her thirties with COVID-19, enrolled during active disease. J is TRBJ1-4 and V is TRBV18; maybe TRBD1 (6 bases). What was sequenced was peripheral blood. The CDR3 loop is CASSPNRADEKLFF. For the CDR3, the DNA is TGTGCCAGCTCACCAAACAGGGCAGATGAAAAACTGTTTTTT.